This T cell receptor (beta chain) was observed in a study of blood T cell repertoires in COVID-19. Overall study context: Both acute and convalescent COVID-19 samples were obtained from the United States, Italy and Spain. The analysed material was cDNA or gDNA that came from T cells, B-cell-depleted T cells, or PBMCs.

This CDR3 is built from 15 residues. Looked up from germline, CDR1 is SGDLS and CDR2 is YYNGEE. The junction had 6 bases not matched to a gene; V was cut back by 1 base and J by 8 bases. Authors' analysis steps: From reference gene primer amplification, estimates of nucleated cell counts were derived. TCRdb's copy holds only in-frame clones and misses some; the assay was immunoSEQ multiplex PCR. V, J and clone size reflect that table, while D and trimming were determined from the DNA. The sample has 110,000 or so clones; roughly 80% are singletons. The sample holds a few counts of this clone. The sample comprised peripheral blood. The rearrangement joins TRBV9 to TRBJ1-6, with 7 bases matching TRBD1. This receptor was obtained from a man in his forties or fifties with acute or convalescent COVID-19. CDR3 in DNA: TGTGCCAGCAGCGTAACAGGGGCGATAGATTCACCCCTCCACTTT. Protein sequence: CASSVTGAIDSPLHF.